What follows is one T cell receptor beta chain and its context. Its antigen specificity is not known. Within one base of it there is no much larger clone, and no base qualities were kept. Collaborating institutions collected whole blood in K2EDTA tubes following their own protocols. For TCRbeta analysis, collaborators shipped samples in one of three forms: frozen whole blood, isolated PBMCs, or DNA extracted from either of those sample types. These data come from a study of blood T cell repertoires in COVID-19 (TCRdb year 2020). The study in broad terms: Samples from collaborators originated in the United States, Italy and Spain and spanned both the acute and convalescent phases of COVID-19. The samples were drawn from the first 160 participants of the ongoing ImmuneRACE study and from 1,254 subjects provided by 6 global collaborators. Where HLA class I and class II types were available, the types were taken from metadata supplied by the sample provider, not from assay-based typing. A freely available public database, intended as a resource for researchers studying the immune response to SARS-CoV-2, is where the repertoires were released. Subjects who had been exposed to COVID-19, were actively infected with it, or had recovered from it provided the deeply sampled blood TCRbeta repertoires that made up the dataset. Sample metadata almost always included a de-identified subject ID, COVID-19 status, age in years and sex. The prospective study material was composed of cDNA or gDNA derived from T cells, B-cell-depleted T cells, or PBMCs.

TCRbeta CDR3 regions were amplified from genomic DNA by means of the immunoSEQ Assay, a bias-controlled multiplex PCR. Per the source publication's procedure: The number of nucleated cells in each sample was estimated by amplification of reference gene primers within the assay. To quantify the absolute abundance of each unique TCRbeta CDR3 rearrangement, sequence reads were collapsed and filtered. Productive Simpson clonality was computed per sample as the square root of Simpson's diversity index over productive rearrangements. TCRdb's version of the immuneACCESS table is confined to in-frame rearrangements and falls short of the full clone set. An unresolved V gene accounts for under half of the shortfall where checked; the remainder is of unknown origin. The V and J calls and clone size are taken from that table; D and trimming were inferred from the DNA. A total of about 160,000 clones appear in this sample, approximately 83% of them only once. 2.9% of the sample belongs to the ten largest clones.

Broad study findings and their caveats: The amount of clinical and demographic metadata varied by source and participant and was provided uncurated.

V and J are trimmed by 6 bases and 8 bases, and the gene matches miss 6 bases of the junction. Taken from cysteine to phenylalanine, the CDR3 has 12 residues. This entry keeps only the CDR3 DNA: 36 bases, framed from base 1. From a lookup of the germline V gene, CDR1 and CDR2 are MNHEY and SVGAGI. The sequence derives from a woman aged 55 to 70 with acute or convalescent COVID-19. Sequencing input: peripheral blood. The chain was built from TRBV6-5 and TRBJ1-1, with 7 middle bases fitting TRBD1. The nucleotide sequence reads TGTGCCAGCAGGGGGACAGTTCTAGAAGCTTTCTTT. Translation gives CASRGTVLEAFF.